This is a list of T cell receptor beta chains from one sample in a study of cytomegalovirus exposure and HLA in healthy donors. Repertoires were generated with immunoSEQ multiplex PCR, while TCRdb's copy carries only in-frame clones and drops some. Here the sample spans 100,000 to 150,000 clones, about 71% being singletons. Sequenced material: PBMCs. These receptors originate from a woman aged 55 to 70 in good health and CMV-seropositive. Both conserved end residues are part of each CDR3. D genes are given only for firm matches. Only part of the rows carry a size: once, few, many, or a class if the clone is expanded.

V	J	D	size	CDR3	DNA
TRBV2	TRBJ2-7	TRBD2	NA	CASRPGLAGHEQYF	TGTGCCAGCAGGCCGGGACTAGCGGGGCACGAGCAGTACTTC
TRBV9	TRBJ1-2	NA	NA	CASSVSDRGYTF	TGTGCCAGCAGCGTTTCCGACAGGGGCTACACCTTC
TRBV10-1	TRBJ2-2	TRBD1	NA	CASSDTGGRGTGELFF	TGCGCCAGCAGTGATACAGGGGGCAGAGGCACCGGGGAGCTGTTTTTT
TRBV27	TRBJ1-4	TRBD1	once	CASSLTGVEGSEKLFF	TGTGCCAGCAGTTTGACAGGGGTGGAGGGATCAGAAAAACTGTTTTTT
TRBV2	TRBJ1-6	NA	NA	CASSEGGLYSPLHF	TGTGCCAGCAGTGAGGGAGGACTATATTCACCCCTCCACTTT
TRBV11-3	TRBJ2-3	NA	NA	CASSLGVDLGTDTQYF	TGTGCCAGCAGCTTAGGAGTTGACTTGGGCACAGATACGCAGTATTTT
TRBV27	TRBJ2-2	NA	NA	CASTLVRGTAGELFF	TGTGCCAGCACTCTAGTTAGGGGGACGGCCGGGGAGCTGTTTTTT
TRBV6-5	TRBJ1-2	NA	NA	CASSYLPGSDYGYTF	TGTGCCAGCAGTTACCTCCCGGGATCGGACTATGGCTACACCTTC
TRBV27	TRBJ2-1	TRBD2	NA	CATKTSGSSYNEQFF	TGTGCCACCAAGACTAGCGGGAGCTCCTACAATGAGCAGTTCTTC
TRBV25-1	TRBJ2-4	NA	once	CASSEGDFNIQYF	TGTGCCAGCAGTGAGGGGGACTTCAACATTCAGTACTTC
TRBV5-1	TRBJ2-1	TRBD1	NA	CASSVGTGDNEQFF	TGCGCCAGCAGCGTGGGGACAGGGGACAATGAGCAGTTCTTC
TRBV20-1	TRBJ2-7	NA	NA	CSAQSSYEQYF	TGCAGTGCACAGAGCTCCTACGAGCAGTACTTC
TRBV5-8	TRBJ1-4	TRBD1	NA	CASSFGQVNEKLFF	TGTGCCAGCAGCTTTGGACAGGTTAATGAAAAACTGTTTTTT
TRBV14	TRBJ1-6	NA	NA	CASSPHGAGNSPLHF	TGTGCCAGCAGCCCCCATGGGGCTGGTAATTCACCCCTCCACTTT
TRBV10-2	TRBJ1-5	NA	NA	CASSAGQGRQPQHF	TGCGCCAGCAGTGCTGGGCAGGGGAGACAGCCCCAGCATTTT
TRBV6-6	TRBJ2-2	NA	NA	CASSERRGQTGELFF	TGTGCCAGCAGCGAGAGGAGGGGCCAAACCGGGGAGCTGTTTTTT
TRBV14	TRBJ1-3	TRBD1	NA	CASSQWGTGSGNTIYF	TGTGCCAGCAGCCAATGGGGGACAGGCTCTGGAAACACCATATATTTT
TRBV19	TRBJ1-4	TRBD1	few	CASSWTPGQGYEKLFF	TGTGCCAGTAGTTGGACCCCGGGACAGGGTTATGAAAAACTGTTTTTT
TRBV6-5	TRBJ1-2	TRBD1	NA	CASSYFARDRGDGYTF	TGTGCCAGCAGTTACTTCGCCCGGGACAGGGGTGATGGCTACACCTTC
TRBV10-1	TRBJ2-5	TRBD2	NA	CASSETSGGQETQYF	TGCGCCAGCAGCGAGACTAGCGGGGGTCAAGAGACCCAGTACTTC
TRBV5-1	TRBJ1-2	TRBD1	NA	CASSLSDRARSDGYTF	TGCGCCAGCAGCTTGTCGGACAGGGCAAGGTCAGACGGCTACACCTTC
TRBV11-2	TRBJ1-2	NA	NA	CASSLGGTGMNYGYTF	TGTGCCAGCAGCTTAGGGGGAACAGGGATGAACTATGGCTACACCTTC
TRBV20-1	TRBJ2-5	NA	NA	CSARTRETQYF	TGCAGTGCTAGGACAAGGGAGACCCAGTACTTC
TRBV28	TRBJ1-2	NA	NA	CASSDRDKLYGYTF	TGTGCCAGCAGTGACCGGGACAAGCTCTATGGCTACACCTTC
TRBV7-6	TRBJ2-2	NA	few	CASSTTLTGELFF	TGTGCCAGCAGCACAACGCTCACCGGGGAGCTGTTTTTT
TRBV6-1	TRBJ1-1	NA	NA	CASSEQGWDTEAFF	TGTGCCAGCAGTGAACAGGGTTGGGACACTGAAGCTTTCTTT
TRBV5-1	TRBJ1-1	NA	NA	CASSLSGMNTEAFF	TGCGCCAGCAGCTTGTCAGGGATGAACACTGAAGCTTTCTTT
TRBV5-8	TRBJ1-1	NA	NA	CASSLILTEAFF	TGTGCCAGCAGCCTTATACTTACTGAAGCTTTCTTT
TRBV19	TRBJ1-5	NA	NA	CASSIRYREGQPQHF	TGTGCCAGTAGTATAAGGTACAGGGAGGGTCAGCCCCAGCATTTT
TRBV11-2	TRBJ2-7	TRBD2	NA	CASSLLAGGTYEQYF	TGTGCCAGCAGCTTACTAGCGGGGGGTACCTACGAGCAGTACTTC
TRBV4-1	TRBJ2-7	NA	NA	CASSQADTVSSYEQYF	TGCGCCAGCAGCCAGGCTGACACTGTGAGCTCCTACGAGCAGTACTTC
TRBV19	TRBJ1-2	NA	NA	CASSEQVTLNYGYTF	TGTGCCAGTAGTGAACAGGTGACTCTTAACTATGGCTACACCTTC
TRBV4-1	TRBJ1-5	NA	NA	CASSQGVSNQPQHF	TGCGCCAGCAGCCAGGGAGTGAGCAATCAGCCCCAGCATTTT
TRBV19	TRBJ1-2	TRBD1	NA	CASSLRDRHGYTF	TGTGCCAGTAGCCTCCGGGACAGGCATGGCTACACCTTC
TRBV6-5	TRBJ2-1	TRBD1	NA	CASSYSSDRGGDEQFF	TGTGCCAGCAGTTACTCATCGGACAGGGGAGGCGATGAGCAGTTCTTC
TRBV7-9	TRBJ1-5	TRBD1	NA	CSSSPQGINQPQHF	TGTTCCAGCAGTCCACAGGGGATCAATCAGCCCCAGCATTTT
TRBV27	TRBJ1-2	NA	once	CASSLAQANYGYTF	TGTGCCAGCAGTTTGGCTCAAGCTAACTATGGCTACACCTTC
TRBV6-5	TRBJ2-7	TRBD2	NA	CASSSGGMPGHEQYF	TGTGCCAGCAGCTCCGGGGGGATGCCTGGCCACGAGCAGTACTTC
TRBV9	TRBJ2-7	TRBD1	NA	CASSSGTGAVGQYF	TGTGCCAGCAGCTCCGGGACAGGGGCCGTAGGGCAGTACTTC
TRBV7-3	TRBJ1-1	NA	NA	CASSITENTEAFF	TGTGCCAGCAGCATTACAGAGAACACTGAAGCTTTCTTT
TRBV11-1	TRBJ2-7	NA	NA	CASSPKAGLAYEQYF	TGTGCCAGCAGCCCCAAGGCGGGCCTGGCGTACGAGCAGTACTTC
TRBV18	TRBJ1-5	TRBD1	few	CASSPDREGQPQHF	TGTGCCAGCTCACCGGACAGGGAGGGTCAGCCCCAGCATTTT
TRBV10-1	TRBJ2-7	NA	NA	CASTERAGRTRYEQYF	TGCGCCAGCACCGAGCGGGCAGGGCGGACACGCTACGAGCAGTACTTC
TRBV29-1	TRBJ1-4	NA	NA	CSVEGQGPEKLFF	TGCAGCGTTGAAGGGCAGGGGCCTGAAAAACTGTTTTTT
TRBV4-1	TRBJ2-3	TRBD2	once	CASSQDREAGDYTDTQYF	TGCGCCAGCAGCCAGGATCGGGAAGCGGGGGATTACACAGATACGCAGTATTTT
TRBV5-1	TRBJ2-3	NA	NA	CASSLEKGSTDTQYF	TGCGCCAGCAGCTTGGAGAAGGGGAGCACAGATACGCAGTATTTT